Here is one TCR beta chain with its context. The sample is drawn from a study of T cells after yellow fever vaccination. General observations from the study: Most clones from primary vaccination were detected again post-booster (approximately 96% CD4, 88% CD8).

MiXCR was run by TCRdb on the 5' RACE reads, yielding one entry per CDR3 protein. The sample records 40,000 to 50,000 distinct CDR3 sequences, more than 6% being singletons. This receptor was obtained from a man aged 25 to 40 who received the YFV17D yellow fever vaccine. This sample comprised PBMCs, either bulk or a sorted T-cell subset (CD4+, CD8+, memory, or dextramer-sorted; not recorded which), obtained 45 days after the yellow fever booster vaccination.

The CDR3 spells CASSPSSGRIVETQYF. The CDR3 coding sequence is TGTGCCAGCAGCCCATCTAGCGGGAGGATCGTAGAGACCCAGTACTTC. The chain uses TRBV5-4 and TRBJ2-5; 11 bases are a match to TRBD2. CDR3 length: 16 amino acids. V shed 4 bases and J 4 bases; nucleotides not matched to a gene: 9. Germline V gene data show CDR1 as SGHNT and CDR2 as YYREEE (reference sequence).